One sample yielded the 8 T cell receptor beta chains listed below, sequenced in a study of blood T cells in healthy people across ages. Next came a second PCR, run for about 7 to 12 cycles, which used a sample-barcoded 5' primer along with a J-beta primer mix. TCRdb analysed the 5' RACE reads with MiXCR anew, one entry per CDR3 protein. The table includes about 930,000 distinct CDR3 sequences, about 27% detected once. This same sample was also part of a study on T cells of mothers and their children.

Sequenced material: blood. All receptors come from a woman aged 40 to 50 in good health.

The CDR3 nucleotides read TGTGCCAGCAGTTTATCATCAGGGTTTGCTGAAGCTTTCTTT. Translation gives CASSLSSGFAEAFF. The chain links TRBV28 to TRBJ1-1; a weak D match, TRBD1 (5 bases). V lost 1 base, J lost 6 bases, and 12 bases lay in between. The CDR3 is made up of 14 amino acids. Germline CDR1 and CDR2: MDHEN and SYDVKM. Full variable domain (missing parts from reference TRBV28 and TRBJ1-1): DVKVTQSSRYLVKRTGEKVFLECVQDMDHENMFWYRQDPGLGLRLIYFSYDVKMKEKGDIPEGYSVSREKKERFSLILESASTNQTSMYLCASSLSSGFAEAFFGQGTRLTVV.

This clonotype was detected once. V is TRBV3-1 and J is TRBJ1-2; the D gene is possibly TRBD1 (5 bases). The CDR3 extends over 15 amino acids. CDR1 and CDR2 (germline): LGHDT, YNNKEL (reference sequence). V was cut by 4 bases and J by 7 bases, with 19 bases left in between. CDR3 sequence (DNA): TGTGCCAGCAGCCGCGGCGGGACTGCCGTCTTTGGCTACACCTTC. Translated, it gives CASSRGGTAVFGYTF. Full variable domain (remainder filled in from reference TRBV3-1 and TRBJ1-2): DTAVSQTPKYLVTQMGNDKSIKCEQNLGHDTMYWYKQDSKKFLKIMFSYNNKELIINETVPNRFSPKSPDKAHLNLHINSLELGDSAVYFCASSRGGTAVFGYTFGSGTRLTVV.

This clonotype was detected a few times. The V and J genes are TRBV5-1 and TRBJ1-4, with 8 bases matching TRBD1. In germline, CDR1 is SGHRS, CDR2 YFSETQ. Trimming cost V 0 bases and J 8 bases; bases outside gene matches: 9. The CDR3 is 16 amino acids. The DNA for the CDR3 is TGCGCCAGCAGCTTGGATGACAGGGGAGGCCGCGAAAAACTGTTTTTT. Its protein is CASSLDDRGGREKLFF.

Regarding this clonotype: One junction end disagrees with the germline gene, perhaps due to a read error. The chain links TRBV5-1 to TRBJ1-6; D may be TRBD1 (5 bases). The CDR3 is 14 amino acids. Germline lookup yields CDR1 SGHRS and CDR2 YFSETQ. Written as DNA, the CDR3 is TGCGCCAGCGGCTTCCAGGGAAAGGATTCACCCCTCCACTTT. Protein sequence: CASGFQGKDSPLHF.

About this clonotype: Being one base from a much bigger clone, this may be a read error. The chain joins TRBV7-9 to TRBJ1-1; the D is unclear. Germline CDR1 reads SEHNR; CDR2 reads FQNEAQ (reference sequence). The length of the CDR3 is 13 residues. In DNA form, the CDR3 reads TGTGCCAGCAGCTTAGAAGTAAACATTGAAGCTTTCTTT. As protein: CASSLEVNIEAFF.

There are many counts of this clonotype. The V and J genes are TRBV3-1 and TRBJ2-5, with TRBD2 identical over 7 bases. The CDR3 runs to 16 residues. Germline values: CDR1 LGHDT, CDR2 YNNKEL (reference sequence). Losses at the gene ends were 4 bases for V and 1 base for J; bases not matched to a gene: 9. CDR3 region: CASSPILGLTQETQYF. The DNA for the CDR3 is TGTGCCAGCAGCCCCATTCTGGGACTAACCCAAGAGACCCAGTACTTC.

The chain has TRBV24-1 and TRBJ1-1; 11 nucleotides match TRBD1. The germline V gene encodes CDR1 KGHDR and CDR2 SFDVKD. The V segment lost 3 bases and the J segment 1 base; nucleotides outside the gene matches: 3. This CDR3 comprises 16 residues. For the CDR3, the DNA is TGTGCCACCAGTGATACAGGACAGGGGGCGAACACTGAAGCTTTCTTT. Protein product: CATSDTGQGANTEAFF.

The chain is built from TRBV10-2 and TRBJ1-5; D not certain. The CDR3 length is 14 residues. Germline V gene sequence: CDR1 WSHSY, CDR2 SAAADI. The V end was cut by 4 bases, the J end by 2 bases, with 9 bases between. CDR3 nucleotide sequence: TGCGCCAGCAGTGTCCCTTTCGGCAATCAGCCCCAGCATTTT. This translates into CASSVPFGNQPQHF.